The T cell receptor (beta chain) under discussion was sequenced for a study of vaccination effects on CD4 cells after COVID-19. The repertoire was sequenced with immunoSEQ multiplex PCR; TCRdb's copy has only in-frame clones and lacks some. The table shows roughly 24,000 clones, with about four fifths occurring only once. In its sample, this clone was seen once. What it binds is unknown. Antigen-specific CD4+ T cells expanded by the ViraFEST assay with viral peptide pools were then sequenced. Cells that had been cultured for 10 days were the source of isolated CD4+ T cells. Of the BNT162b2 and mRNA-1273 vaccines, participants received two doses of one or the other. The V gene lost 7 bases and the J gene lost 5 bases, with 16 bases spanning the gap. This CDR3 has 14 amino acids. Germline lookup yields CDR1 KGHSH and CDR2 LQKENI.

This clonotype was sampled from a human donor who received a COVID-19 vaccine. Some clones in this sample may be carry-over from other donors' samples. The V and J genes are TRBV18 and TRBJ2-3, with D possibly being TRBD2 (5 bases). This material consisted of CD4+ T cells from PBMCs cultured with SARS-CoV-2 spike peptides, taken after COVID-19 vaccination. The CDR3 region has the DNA TGTGCCAGCTATCTTACAGCGGCCCGAGATACGCAGTATTTT. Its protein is CASYLTAARDTQYF.